This T cell receptor beta chain was found in a study of radiation and T cells in renal cell carcinoma. Repertoires were generated with immunoSEQ multiplex PCR, while TCRdb's copy carries only in-frame clones and drops some. The repertoire holds 120,000 or so clones, with about four fifths as singletons. The trim removed 5 bases at V and 2 bases at J, leaving 11 bases unmatched. The CDR3 is 16 amino acids. Germline loops: CDR1 SGHRS, CDR2 YFSETQ. As to time point: blood 2 weeks post-SBRT. The treatment was: 15 Gy SBRT to primary tumor, nephrectomy 4 weeks later. Clear cell pathology was present in this patient's renal cell carcinoma.

The input for sequencing was blood, taken from a patient whose treatment included radiotherapy and nephrectomy. The TCR originated in a man aged 45-65 years with renal cell carcinoma. This chain connects TRBV5-1 to TRBJ2-7, with TRBD1 matching over 9 bases. The CDR3 DNA reads TGCGCCAGCAGTTATTCCCGGGACAGGGTAACCTACGAGCAGTACTTC. It yields the protein CASSYSRDRVTYEQYF.